The 21 T cell receptor beta chains reported below all come from one sample, sequenced in a study of post-analysis software for immune sequencing data. Libraries were made from TCR beta cDNA, and they carried unique molecular identifiers. TCRdb redid the calling of the PCR reads with MiXCR, one entry per CDR3 protein. Of some 690,000 distinct CDR3 sequences in the sample, 25% to 30% were seen once. No cognate antigen is known for these TCRs. Whole-study findings and limits: Included in a set of a handful of TRBV segments more frequent in patients than controls were TRBV5-6, TRBV5-1 and TRBV20-1.

Sequencing was carried out using blood. The receptors originated from a girl aged 5 to 17 with multiple sclerosis.

This sequence joins TRBV29-1 and TRBJ1-2, with a weak D call TRBD1 (6 bases). Trimming took off 0 bases at V and 4 bases at J, with 12 bases between the two ends. In germline, CDR1 is SQVTM, CDR2 ANQGSEA. This CDR3 is built from 14 residues. CDR3 DNA: TGCAGCGTTGAAGATCGGGTGGGGGCCTATGGCTACACCTTC. Protein sequence: CSVEDRVGAYGYTF.

This clonotype was seen a handful of times. This chain uses TRBV20-1 with TRBJ2-1; D is perhaps TRBD2 (6 bases). This CDR3 is built from 14 residues. Germline CDR1 reads DFQATT; CDR2 reads SNEGSKA (reference sequence). V lost 3 bases to trimming and J lost 9 bases, with 18 bases between them. The CDR3 coding sequence is TGCAGTGCTAGTCTCCGCGGGATTGGAGGTGAGCAGTTCTTC. Translation: CSASLRGIGGEQFF.

The chain uses TRBV7-9 and TRBJ2-7, with 11 bases matching TRBD1. This CDR3 spans 16 amino acids. Unmatched junction bases numbered 9, after V lost 5 bases and J lost 3 bases. Germline values: CDR1 SEHNR, CDR2 FQNEAQ (reference sequence). CDR3 loop: CASSNLGQGADYEQYF. CDR3 coding DNA: TGTGCCAGCAGCAACCTCGGACAGGGGGCCGACTACGAGCAGTACTTC.

The chain employs TRBV11-2 and TRBJ2-1, with unresolved D. The CDR3 consists of 16 residues. V was trimmed by 1 base and J by 7 bases, leaving 17 bases between them. Germline V gene lookup returns CDR1 SGHAT and CDR2 FQNNGV. The CDR3 region is CASSLVGQTVGNEQFF. The CDR3 DNA sequence: TGTGCCAGCAGCTTAGTCGGTCAGACCGTCGGAAATGAGCAGTTCTTC. Based on the CDR3 plus reference TRBV11-2 and TRBJ2-1, the full variable domain is EAGVAQSPRYKIIEKRQSVAFWCNPISGHATLYWYQQILGQGPKLLIQFQNNGVVDDSQLPKDRFSAERLKGVDSTLKIQPAKLEDSAVYLCASSLVGQTVGNEQFFGPGTRLTVL.

This clonotype was counted only a few times. The rearrangement joins TRBV7-2 to TRBJ2-7; TRBD2 aligns across 11 bases. In germline, CDR1 is SGHTA, CDR2 FQGNSA. This CDR3 comprises 16 residues. V lost 6 bases and J lost 9; bases outside the gene matches: 16. The CDR3 DNA sequence: TGTGCCAGCAGTACCCGTCTAGCGGGAGGCCACGGCGGGCAGTACTTC. Residues: CASSTRLAGGHGGQYF.

This clonotype showed up just a few times. The chain links TRBV4-1 to TRBJ2-3, with 9 nucleotides matching TRBD2. This CDR3 has 15 residues. Unmatched junction bases numbered 10, after V lost 2 bases and J lost 10 bases. CDR1 MGHRA and CDR2 YSYEKL come from the germline V gene. The CDR3 coding sequence is TGCGCCAGCAGCCAATTCGCGGGGGGGTCAGGTCCGCAGTATTTT. This translates into CASSQFAGGSGPQYF.

The gene calls are TRBV3-1 and TRBJ1-5; a weak D match, TRBD1 (5 bases). The CDR3 consists of 18 residues. Germline V lookup: CDR1 LGHDT, CDR2 YNNKEL (reference sequence). The V end lost 1 base, the J end lost 2 bases, and 18 bases lay between the germline ends. The CDR3 DNA reads as TGTGCCAGCAGCCAAGCTAATTTCGGGGGAAGTGGCAATCAGCCCCAGCATTTT. This gives the protein CASSQANFGGSGNQPQHF. Supplemented by reference TRBV3-1 and TRBJ1-5, the full variable domain reads DTAVSQTPKYLVTQMGNDKSIKCEQNLGHDTMYWYKQDSKKFLKIMFSYNNKELIINETVPNRFSPKSPDKAHLNLHINSLELGDSAVYFCASSQANFGGSGNQPQHFGDGTRLSIL.

The chain carries TRBV20-1 and TRBJ1-2; D call uncertain. V was pared by 3 bases and J by 6 bases, with 23 bases between. This CDR3 contains 16 residues. CDR1 and CDR2 from the germline V gene are DFQATT and SNEGSKA (reference sequence). The CDR3 sequence is CSARDSLDPRRDGYTF. For the CDR3, the DNA is TGCAGTGCTAGGGATTCCCTGGACCCCCGGCGGGATGGCTACACCTTC.

This rearrangement joins TRBV7-2 to TRBJ1-2, with D hard to call. Germline CDR1 is SGHTA and CDR2 is FQGNSA. V was shortened by 4 bases and J by 2 bases, with 17 bases between the two germline ends. This CDR3 has 16 amino acids. CDR3: CASSSAGQTLNYGYTF. Written as DNA, the CDR3 is TGTGCCAGCAGCTCGGCCGGGCAGACATTGAACTATGGCTACACCTTC.

The chain recombines TRBV4-3 with TRBJ2-3, with a weak D call TRBD1 (6 bases). The CDR3 loop spans 15 amino acids. Germline assignment: CDR1 LGHNA and CDR2 YSLEER. V was clipped by 4 bases and J by 6 bases, with 17 bases between them. The CDR3 is CASSRTDRLTDTQYF. In DNA, the CDR3 is TGCGCCAGCAGCCGCACGGACAGATTAACGGATACGCAGTATTTT.

The rearrangement links TRBV5-1 to TRBJ2-5, with 9 positions matching TRBD1. V shed 7 bases and J 4 bases; nucleotides not matched to a gene: 5. This CDR3 is built from 13 residues. Germline V gene lookup returns CDR1 SGHRS and CDR2 YFSETQ. The CDR3 region has the DNA TGCGCCAGCGGGGACAGGGTACGAGAGACCCAGTACTTC. Translated, it gives CASGDRVRETQYF.

This clonotype was counted only a few times. CDR3 amino acids: CASSPVAGVSEQYF. In DNA, the CDR3 is TGTGCCAGCAGCCCCGTGGCGGGAGTAAGCGAGCAGTACTTC. J is TRBJ2-7 and V is TRBV28; 7 nucleotides agree with TRBD2. CDR3 length equals 14 residues. With V trimmed by 6 bases and J by 6 bases, 11 bases remained unmatched. Germline loops: CDR1 MDHEN, CDR2 SYDVKM. The whole variable domain, remainder taken from reference TRBV28 and TRBJ2-7, is DVKVTQSSRYLVKRTGEKVFLECVQDMDHENMFWYRQDPGLGLRLIYFSYDVKMKEKGDIPEGYSVSREKKERFSLILESASTNQTSMYLCASSPVAGVSEQYFGPGTRLTVT.

This clonotype has just a few counts. CDR3 protein: CSARGWSTPNEQFF. For the CDR3, the DNA is TGCAGTGCTAGAGGGTGGAGCACCCCCAATGAGCAGTTCTTC. The rearrangement uses TRBV20-1 and TRBJ2-1, with unresolved D. Trimming left V 1 base short and J 6 bases short, with 13 bases between. From germline, CDR1 is DFQATT and CDR2 SNEGSKA (reference sequence). The CDR3 has 14 amino acids.

This sequence joins TRBV5-1 and TRBJ2-7; TRBD1 agrees at 10 bases. The germline V gene has CDR1 SGHRS and CDR2 YFSETQ. The CDR3 sequence is 14 residues long. Losses at the gene ends were 0 bases for V and 5 bases for J; bases not matched to a gene: 2. DNA for the CDR3: TGCGCCAGCAGCTTGGGGGACAGGGGCCACGAGCAGTACTTC. It specifies CASSLGDRGHEQYF.

This clonotype has more than one count but fewer than ten. The V gene is TRBV4-3, the J gene TRBJ2-1; D ambiguous. CDR3 length: 16 residues. Germline-derived CDR1 and CDR2 are LGHNA and YSLEER. The V gene lost 0 bases and the J gene lost 8 bases, with 17 bases spanning the gap. The CDR3 DNA is TGCGCCAGCAGCCAAGAAACAAGCGACAAGGGTTATGAGCAGTTCTTC. It yields the protein CASSQETSDKGYEQFF.

The chain combines TRBV28 with TRBJ1-5; TRBD1 might be the D (6 bases). CDR1 is MDHEN, CDR2 SYDVKM, per germline. The CDR3 spans 15 residues. With 6 bases removed from V and 4 bases from J, the gap between germline ends came to 16 bases. The CDR3 bases are TGTGCCAGCAGGTTCGTCGGGACACAGAATCAGCCCCAGCATTTT. Amino acid sequence: CASRFVGTQNQPQHF. Full variable domain (rest looked up from reference TRBV28 and TRBJ1-5): DVKVTQSSRYLVKRTGEKVFLECVQDMDHENMFWYRQDPGLGLRLIYFSYDVKMKEKGDIPEGYSVSREKKERFSLILESASTNQTSMYLCASRFVGTQNQPQHFGDGTRLSIL.

The chain employs TRBV15 and TRBJ2-5; 11 bases agree with TRBD2. Trimming took 3 bases from V and 11 from J; bases not matched to a gene: 8. This CDR3 contains 14 residues. Per the germline V gene, CDR1 is LNHNV and CDR2 is YYDKDF (reference sequence). The CDR3 sequence: CATSRTSGVDEQYF. CDR3 bases: TGTGCCACCAGCAGGACTAGCGGGGTCGATGAGCAGTACTTC.

The chain employs TRBV28 and TRBJ2-3; maybe TRBD1 (5 bases). The germline V and J ends were trimmed by 6 bases and 0 bases, with 13 bases remaining between them. Germline V gives CDR1 MDHEN, CDR2 SYDVKM. This CDR3 has 15 residues. CDR3 DNA: TGTGCCAGCAGGCAGGGCCGGTGGAGCACAGATACGCAGTATTTT. Translated: CASRQGRWSTDTQYF.

V gene TRBV4-1 combines with J gene TRBJ2-3; D call uncertain. V shed 4 bases and J shed 4 bases, with 18 bases lying between them. Germline lookup yields CDR1 MGHRA and CDR2 YSYEKL. CDR3 length equals 16 residues. The CDR3 spells CASSPLSLLLPDTQYF. CDR3 nucleotide sequence: TGCGCCAGCAGCCCTCTCTCACTCCTCCTTCCAGATACGCAGTATTTT.

The chain is built from TRBV10-3 and TRBJ2-7; TRBD2 aligns across 11 bases. Looked up from germline, CDR1 is ENHRY and CDR2 is SYGVKD. The CDR3 runs to 16 residues. V dropped 4 bases and J dropped 7; count of bases not matched to a gene: 12. This chain's CDR3 is CAISGGSGRAAIEQYF. In DNA form, the CDR3 reads TGTGCCATCAGTGGGGGTAGCGGGAGGGCCGCTATTGAGCAGTACTTC.

The genes are TRBV29-1 and TRBJ1-3; D is uncertain. This CDR3 has 11 residues. Per the germline V gene, CDR1 is SQVTM and CDR2 is ANQGSEA. V lost 7 bases and J lost 0, with 4 bases in between. Here the CDR3 reads CSALSGNTIYF. CDR3 nucleotide sequence: TGCAGCGCCCTCTCTGGAAACACCATATATTTT. Together with reference TRBV29-1 and TRBJ1-3, the CDR3 gives the full variable domain: SAVISQKPSRDICQRGTSLTIQCQVDSQVTMMFWYRQQPGQSLTLIATANQGSEATYESGFVIDKFPISRPNLTFSTLTVSNMSPEDSSIYLCSALSGNTIYFGEGSWLTVV.